This TCR beta chain was recorded in a study of cytomegalovirus exposure and HLA in healthy donors. Study-wide results and caveats: Segments of the TCR beta V type were, in most cases, productive about 87% or about 30% of the time in an earlier analysis. Researchers reported that three CMV-associated chains were confirmed in vitro as CMV antigen-specific.

In germline, CDR1 is SGHNT, CDR2 YENEEA. The CDR3 consists of 12 residues. Deletions cut 4 bases from V and 1 base from J, with 4 bases between. The PCR was carried out with 60 Vbeta primers and 13 Jbeta primers. Clones were read by immunoSEQ multiplex PCR, and TCRdb kept only the in-frame ones, dropping some. This repertoire shows tens of thousands of clones, about 73% found once; its top ten account for over 9.5%. About this clone: Its matching antigen is unknown.

The sequence was obtained from a woman in her 30s in good health and CMV-seronegative. The chain links TRBV11-3 to TRBJ1-1; no clear D. The sequenced sample consisted of PBMCs. Here the CDR3 DNA reads TGTGCCAGCAGCTCAGGGAACACTGAAGCTTTCTTT. Translation gives CASSSGNTEAFF.